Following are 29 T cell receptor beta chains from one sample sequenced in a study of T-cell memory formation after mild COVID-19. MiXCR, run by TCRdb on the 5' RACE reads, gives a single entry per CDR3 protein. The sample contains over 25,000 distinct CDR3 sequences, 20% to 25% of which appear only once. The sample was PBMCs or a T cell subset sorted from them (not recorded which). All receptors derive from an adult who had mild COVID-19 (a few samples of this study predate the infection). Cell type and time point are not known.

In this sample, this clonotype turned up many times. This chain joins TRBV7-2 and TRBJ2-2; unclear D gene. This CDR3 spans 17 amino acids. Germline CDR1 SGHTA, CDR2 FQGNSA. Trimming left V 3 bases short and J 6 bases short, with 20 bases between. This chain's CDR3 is CASSFQAWSAVAGELFF. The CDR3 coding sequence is TGTGCCAGCAGCTTCCAGGCCTGGTCAGCCGTTGCCGGGGAGCTGTTTTTT.

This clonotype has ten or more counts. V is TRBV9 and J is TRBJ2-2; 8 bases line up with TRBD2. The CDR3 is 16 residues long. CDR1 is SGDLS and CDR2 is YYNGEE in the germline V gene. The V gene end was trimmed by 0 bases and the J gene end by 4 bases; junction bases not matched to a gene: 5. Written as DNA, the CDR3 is TGTGCCAGCAGCGTAGACCCGGGGGGGCGCACCGGGGAGCTGTTTTTT. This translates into CASSVDPGGRTGELFF. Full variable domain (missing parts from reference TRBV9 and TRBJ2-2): DSGVTQTPKHLITATGQRVTLRCSPRSGDLSVYWYQQSLDQGLQFLIQYYNGEERAKGNILERFSAQQFPDLHSELNLSSLELGDSALYFCASSVDPGGRTGELFFGEGSRLTVL.

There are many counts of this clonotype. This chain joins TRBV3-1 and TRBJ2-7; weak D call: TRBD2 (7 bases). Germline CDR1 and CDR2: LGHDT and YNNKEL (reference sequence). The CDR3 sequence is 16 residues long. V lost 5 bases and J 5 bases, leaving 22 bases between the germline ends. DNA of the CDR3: TGTGCCAGCAGCGTTCGGGGGGCAGGGAAGAAGAACGAGCAGTACTTC. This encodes CASSVRGAGKKNEQYF.

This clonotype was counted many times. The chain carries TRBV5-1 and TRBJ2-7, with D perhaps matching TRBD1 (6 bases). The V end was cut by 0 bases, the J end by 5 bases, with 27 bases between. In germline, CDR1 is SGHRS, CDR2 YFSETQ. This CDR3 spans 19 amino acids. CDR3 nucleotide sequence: TGCGCCAGCAGCTTGGGGGTGTGGGACATCAGGGGTGCAGCGAACGAGCAGTACTTC. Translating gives CASSLGVWDIRGAANEQYF. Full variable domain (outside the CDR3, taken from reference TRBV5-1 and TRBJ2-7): KAGVTQTPRYLIKTRGQQVTLSCSPISGHRSVSWYQQTPGQGLQFLFEYFSETQRNKGNFPGRFSGRQFSNSRSEMNVSTLELGDSALYLCASSLGVWDIRGAANEQYFGPGTRLTVT.

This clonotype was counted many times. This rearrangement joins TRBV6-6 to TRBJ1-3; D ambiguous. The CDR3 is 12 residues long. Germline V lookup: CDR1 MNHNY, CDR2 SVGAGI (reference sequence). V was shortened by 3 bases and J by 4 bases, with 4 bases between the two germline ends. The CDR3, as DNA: TGTGCCAGCAGTTATCGGGGAAACACCATATATTTT. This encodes CASSYRGNTIYF.

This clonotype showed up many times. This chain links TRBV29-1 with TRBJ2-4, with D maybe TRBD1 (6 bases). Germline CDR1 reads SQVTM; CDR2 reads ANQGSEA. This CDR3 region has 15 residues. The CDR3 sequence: CTRNRTAKAKNIQYF. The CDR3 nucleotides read TGCACCAGAAACCGGACAGCGAAGGCCAAAAACATTCAGTACTTC.

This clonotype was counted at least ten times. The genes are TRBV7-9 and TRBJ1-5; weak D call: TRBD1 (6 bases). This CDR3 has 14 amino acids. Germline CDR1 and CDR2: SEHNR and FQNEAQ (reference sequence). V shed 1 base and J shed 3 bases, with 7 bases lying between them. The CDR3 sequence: CASSLDRDNQPQHF. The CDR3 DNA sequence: TGTGCCAGCAGCTTAGACAGGGACAATCAGCCCCAGCATTTT.

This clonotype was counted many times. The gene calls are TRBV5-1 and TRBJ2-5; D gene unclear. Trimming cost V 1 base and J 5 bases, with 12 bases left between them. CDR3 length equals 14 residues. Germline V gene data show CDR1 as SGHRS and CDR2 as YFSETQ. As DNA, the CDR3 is TGCGCCAGCAGCTTGTGGTCCCCACGGGAGACCCAGTACTTC. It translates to CASSLWSPRETQYF.

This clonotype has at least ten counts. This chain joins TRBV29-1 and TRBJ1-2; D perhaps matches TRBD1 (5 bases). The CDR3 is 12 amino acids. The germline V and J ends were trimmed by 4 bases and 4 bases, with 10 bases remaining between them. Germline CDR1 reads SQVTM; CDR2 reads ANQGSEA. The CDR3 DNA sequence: TGCAGCGTTGGGGGGATGGGCTATGGCTACACCTTC. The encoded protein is CSVGGMGYGYTF.

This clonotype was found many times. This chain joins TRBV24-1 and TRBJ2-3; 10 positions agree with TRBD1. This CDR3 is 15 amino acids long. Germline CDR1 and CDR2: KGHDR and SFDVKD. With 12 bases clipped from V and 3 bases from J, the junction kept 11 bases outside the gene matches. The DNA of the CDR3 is TGTGCCGCGTCACCGGGACAGGGGCCAACAGATACGCAGTATTTT. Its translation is CAASPGQGPTDTQYF.

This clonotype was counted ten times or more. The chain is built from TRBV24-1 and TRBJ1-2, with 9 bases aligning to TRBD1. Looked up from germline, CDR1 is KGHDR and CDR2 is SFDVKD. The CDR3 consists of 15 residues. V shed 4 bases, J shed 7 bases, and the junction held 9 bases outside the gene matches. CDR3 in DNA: TGTGCCACCAGTGACAGACCCGGACAGGGGCTTGGCTACACCTTC. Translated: CATSDRPGQGLGYTF.

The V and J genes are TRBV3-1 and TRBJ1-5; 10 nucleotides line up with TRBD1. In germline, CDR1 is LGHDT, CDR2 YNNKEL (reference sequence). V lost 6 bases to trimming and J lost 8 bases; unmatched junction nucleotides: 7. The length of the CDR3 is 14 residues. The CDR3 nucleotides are TGTGCCAGCAGTTCTGGACAGGGGGGTGAGCCCCAGCATTTT. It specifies CASSSGQGGEPQHF. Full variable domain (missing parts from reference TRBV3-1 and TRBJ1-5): DTAVSQTPKYLVTQMGNDKSIKCEQNLGHDTMYWYKQDSKKFLKIMFSYNNKELIINETVPNRFSPKSPDKAHLNLHINSLELGDSAVYFCASSSGQGGEPQHFGDGTRLSIL.

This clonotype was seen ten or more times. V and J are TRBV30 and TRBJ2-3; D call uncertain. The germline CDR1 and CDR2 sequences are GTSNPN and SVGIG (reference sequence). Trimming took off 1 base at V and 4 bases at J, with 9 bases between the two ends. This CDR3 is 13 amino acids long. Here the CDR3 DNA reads TGTGCCTGGAGTGGGACGAGTCCAGATACGCAGTATTTT. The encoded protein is CAWSGTSPDTQYF.

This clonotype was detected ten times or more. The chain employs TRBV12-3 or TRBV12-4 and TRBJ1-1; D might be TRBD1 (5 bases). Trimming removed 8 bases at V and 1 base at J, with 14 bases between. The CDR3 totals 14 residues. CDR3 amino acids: CASRNSDRNTEAFF. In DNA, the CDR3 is TGTGCCAGCCGGAACTCAGACAGGAACACTGAAGCTTTCTTT.

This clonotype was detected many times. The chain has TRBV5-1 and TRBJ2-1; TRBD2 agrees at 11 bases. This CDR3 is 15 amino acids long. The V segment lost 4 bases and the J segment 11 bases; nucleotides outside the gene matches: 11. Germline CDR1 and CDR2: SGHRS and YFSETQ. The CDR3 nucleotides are TGCGCCAGCAGCCGGGACTCGGGACTAGCGGCACAGCAGTTCTTC. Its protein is CASSRDSGLAAQQFF. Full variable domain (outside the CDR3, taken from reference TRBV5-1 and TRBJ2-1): KAGVTQTPRYLIKTRGQQVTLSCSPISGHRSVSWYQQTPGQGLQFLFEYFSETQRNKGNFPGRFSGRQFSNSRSEMNVSTLELGDSALYLCASSRDSGLAAQQFFGPGTRLTVL.

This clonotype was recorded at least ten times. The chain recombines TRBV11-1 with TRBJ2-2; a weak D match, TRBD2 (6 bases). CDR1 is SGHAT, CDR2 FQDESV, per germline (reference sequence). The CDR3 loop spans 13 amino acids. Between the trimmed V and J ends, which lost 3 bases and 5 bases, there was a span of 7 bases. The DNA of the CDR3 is TGTGCCAGCAGCTTCGGAGGGACCGGGGAGCTGTTTTTT. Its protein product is CASSFGGTGELFF.

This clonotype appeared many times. CDR3 in amino acids: CASSRGVSNQPQHF. In nucleotides, the CDR3 is TGTGCCAGCAGTAGGGGGGTTAGCAATCAGCCCCAGCATTTT. V usage is TRBV6-1 and J usage is TRBJ1-5; D may be TRBD1 (6 bases). V was pared by 5 bases and J by 0 bases, with 8 bases between. The CDR3 covers 14 residues. The germline gives CDR1 MNHNS, CDR2 SASEGT.

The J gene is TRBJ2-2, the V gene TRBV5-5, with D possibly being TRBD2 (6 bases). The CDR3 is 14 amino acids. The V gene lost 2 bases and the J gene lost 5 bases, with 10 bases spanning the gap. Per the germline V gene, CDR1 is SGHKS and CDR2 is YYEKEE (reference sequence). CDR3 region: CASSFGGVTGELFF. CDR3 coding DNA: TGTGCCAGCAGCTTCGGGGGTGTGACCGGGGAGCTGTTTTTT.

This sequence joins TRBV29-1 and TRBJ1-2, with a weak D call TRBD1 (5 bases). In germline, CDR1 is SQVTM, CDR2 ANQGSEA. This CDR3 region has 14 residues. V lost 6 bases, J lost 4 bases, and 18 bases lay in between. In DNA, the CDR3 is TGCAGCGTCACCGGGACGGGGGTTTTCTATGGCTACACCTTC. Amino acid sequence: CSVTGTGVFYGYTF.

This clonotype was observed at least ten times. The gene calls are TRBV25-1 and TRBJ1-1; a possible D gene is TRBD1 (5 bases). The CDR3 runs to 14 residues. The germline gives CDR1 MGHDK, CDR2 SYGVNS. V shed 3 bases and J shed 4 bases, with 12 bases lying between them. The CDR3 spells CASSDGTFSTEAFF. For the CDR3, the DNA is TGTGCCAGCAGTGATGGGACTTTTAGCACTGAAGCTTTCTTT.

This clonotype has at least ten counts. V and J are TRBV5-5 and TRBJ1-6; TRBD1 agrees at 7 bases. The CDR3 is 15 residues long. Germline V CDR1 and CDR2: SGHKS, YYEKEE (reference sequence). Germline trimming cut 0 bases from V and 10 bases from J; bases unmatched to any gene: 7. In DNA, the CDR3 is TGTGCCAGCAGCTTGGAGGAGGGGGCGCGATCACCCCTCCACTTT. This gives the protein CASSLEEGARSPLHF.

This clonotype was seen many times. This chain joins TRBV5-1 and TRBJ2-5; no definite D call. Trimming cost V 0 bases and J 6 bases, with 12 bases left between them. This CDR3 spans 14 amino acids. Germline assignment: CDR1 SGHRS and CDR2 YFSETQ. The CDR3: CASSLGGSEKTQYF. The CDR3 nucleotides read TGCGCCAGCAGCTTGGGGGGATCGGAGAAGACCCAGTACTTC.

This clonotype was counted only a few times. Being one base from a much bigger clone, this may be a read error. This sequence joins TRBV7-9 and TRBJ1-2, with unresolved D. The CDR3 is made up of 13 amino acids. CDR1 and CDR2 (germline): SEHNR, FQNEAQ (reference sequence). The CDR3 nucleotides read TGTTCCAGCAGCTTAGAGAGCAGCTATGGCTACACCTTC. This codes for CSSSLESSYGYTF.

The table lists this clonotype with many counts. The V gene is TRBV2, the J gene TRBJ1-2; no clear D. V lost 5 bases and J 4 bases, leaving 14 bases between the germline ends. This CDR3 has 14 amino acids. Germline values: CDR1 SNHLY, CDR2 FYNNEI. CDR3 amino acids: CASSNGPPGYGYTF. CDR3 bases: TGTGCCAGCAGTAATGGGCCGCCCGGCTATGGCTACACCTTC.

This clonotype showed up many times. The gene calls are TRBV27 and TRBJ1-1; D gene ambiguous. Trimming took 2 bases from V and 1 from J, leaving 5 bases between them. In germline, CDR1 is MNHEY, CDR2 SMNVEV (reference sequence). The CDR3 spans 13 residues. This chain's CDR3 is CASSLRENTEAFF. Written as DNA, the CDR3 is TGTGCCAGCAGTTTACGGGAGAACACTGAAGCTTTCTTT.

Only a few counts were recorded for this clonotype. The CDR3 DNA follows: TGTGCCAGCAGCCAAGGGGACAGCAGCCTCCAGCCCCAGCATTTT. Its translation is CASSQGDSSLQPQHF. The V gene is TRBV3-1, the J gene TRBJ1-5; 7 positions agree with TRBD1. This CDR3 is built from 15 residues. After removal of 1 base from V and 7 bases from J, the junction contained 7 bases not matched to a gene. Germline V CDR1 and CDR2: LGHDT, YNNKEL (reference sequence).

The DNA of the CDR3 is TGTGCCACCAGTAATGGAGCGTCTGAAGCTTTCTTT. It yields the protein CATSNGASEAFF. V gene TRBV24-1 combines with J gene TRBJ1-1; D ambiguous. Between the trimmed V and J ends, which lost 6 bases and 6 bases, there was a span of 10 bases. Germline V lookup: CDR1 KGHDR, CDR2 SFDVKD. CDR3 size: 12 residues.

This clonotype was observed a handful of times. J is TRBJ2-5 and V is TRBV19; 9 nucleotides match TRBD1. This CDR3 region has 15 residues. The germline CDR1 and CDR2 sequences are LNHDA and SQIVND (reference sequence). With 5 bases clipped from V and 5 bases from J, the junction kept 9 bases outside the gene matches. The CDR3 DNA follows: TGTGCCAGTAGTGCCACAGGGGGCGCGGGTGAGACCCAGTACTTC. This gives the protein CASSATGGAGETQYF. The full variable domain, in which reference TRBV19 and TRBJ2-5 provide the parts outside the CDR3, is DGGITQSPKYLFRKEGQNVTLSCEQNLNHDAMYWYRQDPGQGLRLIYYSQIVNDFQKGDIAEGYSVSREKKESFPLTVTSAQKNPTAFYLCASSATGGAGETQYFGPGTRLLVL.

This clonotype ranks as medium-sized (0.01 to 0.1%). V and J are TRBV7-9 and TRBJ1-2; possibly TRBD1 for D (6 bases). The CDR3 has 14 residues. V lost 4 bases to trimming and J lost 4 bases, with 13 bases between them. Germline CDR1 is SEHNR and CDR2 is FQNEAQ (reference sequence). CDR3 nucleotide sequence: TGTGCCAGCAGCTCTTGGACAGACCTCTATGGCTACACCTTC. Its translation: CASSSWTDLYGYTF.